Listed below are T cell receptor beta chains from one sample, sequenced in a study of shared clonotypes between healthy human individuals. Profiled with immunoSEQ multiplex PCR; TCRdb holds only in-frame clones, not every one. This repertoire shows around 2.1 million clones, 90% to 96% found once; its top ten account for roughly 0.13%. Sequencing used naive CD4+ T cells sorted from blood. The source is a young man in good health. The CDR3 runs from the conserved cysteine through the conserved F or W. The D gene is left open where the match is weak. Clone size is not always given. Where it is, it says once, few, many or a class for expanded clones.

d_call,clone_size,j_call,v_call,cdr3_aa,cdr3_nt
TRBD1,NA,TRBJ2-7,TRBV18,CASSPFRTGFDEQYF,TGTGCCAGCTCACCTTTCAGGACAGGGTTCGACGAGCAGTACTTC
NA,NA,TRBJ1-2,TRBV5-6,CASREFPSGYTF,TGTGCCAGCAGGGAATTCCCCTCTGGCTACACCTTC
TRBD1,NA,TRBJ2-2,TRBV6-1,CASSGQGYGELFF,TGTGCCAGCAGCGGACAGGGATACGGGGAGCTGTTTTTT
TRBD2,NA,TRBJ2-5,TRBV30,CAWSVREGQETQYF,TGTGCCTGGAGTGTGAGGGAGGGCCAAGAGACCCAGTACTTC
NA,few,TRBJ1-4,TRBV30,CAWSYDSRDEKLFF,TGTGCCTGGAGTTACGACAGCCGGGATGAAAAACTGTTTTTT
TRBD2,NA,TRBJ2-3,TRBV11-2,CASAASGGNTQYF,TGTGCCAGCGCGGCTAGCGGGGGGAATACGCAGTATTTT
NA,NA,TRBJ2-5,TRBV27,CASSPIDREGTQYF,TGTGCCAGCAGTCCTATCGACAGGGAGGGGACCCAGTACTTC
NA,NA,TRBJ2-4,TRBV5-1,CASSLEAGLLAKNIQYF,TGCGCCAGCAGCTTGGAAGCGGGTTTACTAGCCAAAAACATTCAGTACTTC
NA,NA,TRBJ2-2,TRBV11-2,CASSLDQASRAGELFF,TGTGCCAGCAGCTTAGATCAGGCTAGCCGCGCCGGGGAGCTGTTTTTT
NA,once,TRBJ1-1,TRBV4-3,CASSPKAIGTEAFF,TGCGCCAGCAGCCCCAAAGCGATCGGCACTGAAGCTTTCTTT
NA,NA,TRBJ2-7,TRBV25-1,CASRDGQTYEQYF,TGTGCCAGCAGGGACGGACAGACCTACGAGCAGTACTTC
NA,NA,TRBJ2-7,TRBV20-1,CSSDSPYEQYF,TGCAGTTCCGACAGTCCCTACGAGCAGTACTTC
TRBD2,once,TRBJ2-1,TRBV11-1,CASSSSGLAGGRGEQFF,TGTGCCAGCAGCTCGTCGGGACTAGCGGGGGGGCGCGGAGAGCAGTTCTTC
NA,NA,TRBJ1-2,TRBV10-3,CATLQDPGDNYGYTF,TGTGCCACCCTCCAAGATCCGGGAGACAACTATGGCTACACCTTC
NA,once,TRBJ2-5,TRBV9,CASSTRGESQETQYF,TGTGCCAGCAGTACTAGGGGGGAGAGTCAAGAGACCCAGTACTTC
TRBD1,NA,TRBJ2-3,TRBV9,CASRGPGQGTDTQYF,TGTGCCAGCAGGGGACCGGGACAGGGTACAGATACGCAGTATTTT
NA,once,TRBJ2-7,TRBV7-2,CASSGSDEQYF,TGTGCCAGCAGCGGCAGCGACGAGCAGTACTTC
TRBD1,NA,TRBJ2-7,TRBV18,CASSTGQVGFYEQYF,TGTGCCAGCTCAACCGGACAGGTTGGTTTCTACGAGCAGTACTTC
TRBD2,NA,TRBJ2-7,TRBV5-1,CASSLLVLAGGVREQYF,TGCGCCAGCAGCTTGTTGGTTTTAGCGGGAGGGGTCCGCGAGCAGTACTTC
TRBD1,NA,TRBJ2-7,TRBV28,CASSFVTGGARVSYEQYF,TGTGCCAGCAGTTTCGTGACAGGGGGCGCCCGCGTTTCCTACGAGCAGTACTTC
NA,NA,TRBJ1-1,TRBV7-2,CASSLNMGPPGTEAFF,TGTGCCAGCAGCCTAAATATGGGACCACCGGGCACTGAAGCTTTCTTT
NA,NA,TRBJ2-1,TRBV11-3,CASSLGSSYNEQFF,TGTGCCAGCAGCTTGGGCAGCTCCTACAATGAGCAGTTCTTC
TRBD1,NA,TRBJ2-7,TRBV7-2,CASSLDRGSAYEQYF,TGTGCCAGCAGCCTTGACAGGGGATCAGCCTACGAGCAGTACTTC
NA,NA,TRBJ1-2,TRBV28,CASAPGPDYGYTF,TGTGCCAGCGCGCCCGGGCCGGACTATGGCTACACCTTC
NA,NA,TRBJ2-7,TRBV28,CASSLNPPSYEQYF,TGTGCCAGCAGTCTTAATCCTCCCTCCTACGAGCAGTACTTC
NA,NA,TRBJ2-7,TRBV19,CASSIQGGSYEQYF,TGTGCCAGTAGTATACAGGGGGGCTCCTACGAGCAGTACTTC
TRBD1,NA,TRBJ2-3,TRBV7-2,CASSRGQGEDTQYF,TGTGCCAGCAGCCGTGGACAGGGTGAGGATACGCAGTATTTT
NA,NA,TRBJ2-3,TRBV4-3,CASSQDRVDTQYF,TGCGCCAGCAGCCAAGATCGGGTAGATACGCAGTATTTT
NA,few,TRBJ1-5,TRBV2,CASSLRGGSNQPQHF,TGTGCCAGCAGTTTACGGGGAGGAAGCAATCAGCCCCAGCATTTT
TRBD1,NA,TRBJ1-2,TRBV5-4,CASSLRSGTGGGYTF,TGTGCCAGCAGCTTGCGCTCCGGGACAGGGGGCGGCTACACCTTC
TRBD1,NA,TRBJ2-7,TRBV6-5,CASSQGTGGLYEQYF,TGTGCCAGCAGTCAAGGGACAGGGGGCTTATACGAGCAGTACTTC
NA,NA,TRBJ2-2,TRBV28,CASSQPPGELFF,TGTGCCAGCAGCCAACCTCCCGGGGAGCTGTTTTTT
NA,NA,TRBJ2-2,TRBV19,CASTAGFGGELFF,TGTGCCTCGACGGCGGGGTTCGGCGGGGAGCTGTTTTTT
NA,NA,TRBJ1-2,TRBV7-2,CASSTTRGNRGYTF,TGTGCCAGCAGCACTACCAGGGGAAATCGGGGCTACACCTTC
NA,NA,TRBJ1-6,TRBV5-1,CASSGAGNSPLHF,TGCGCCAGCAGCGGCGCGGGGAATTCACCCCTCCACTTT
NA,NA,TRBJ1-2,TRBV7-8,CASSLASEYGYTF,TGTGCCAGCAGCTTAGCATCGGAGTATGGCTACACCTTC
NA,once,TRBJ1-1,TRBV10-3,CAISELGHGDTEAFF,TGTGCCATCAGTGAGCTGGGGCATGGGGACACTGAAGCTTTCTTT
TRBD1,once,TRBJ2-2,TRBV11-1,CASSSGTGSMVGLFF,TGTGCCAGCAGCTCCGGGACAGGGTCGATGGTAGGGCTGTTTTTT
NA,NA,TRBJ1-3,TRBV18,CASSRSQDIAGNTIYF,TGTGCCAGCTCGCGTTCTCAGGATATTGCGGGGAACACCATATATTTT
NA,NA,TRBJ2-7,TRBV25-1,CASSELRTPGPEQYF,TGTGCCAGCAGTGAATTAAGAACACCAGGGCCCGAGCAGTACTTC
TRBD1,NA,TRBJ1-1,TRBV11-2,CASSLATGVLTEAFF,TGTGCCAGCAGCTTAGCGACAGGGGTGCTCACTGAAGCTTTCTTT
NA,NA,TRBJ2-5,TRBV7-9,CASSLMRGVEETQYF,TGTGCCAGCAGCTTAATGAGGGGGGTGGAGGAGACCCAGTACTTC
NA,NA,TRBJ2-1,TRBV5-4,CASSLALGSAEFF,TGTGCCAGCAGCTTGGCCCTCGGGTCAGCGGAGTTCTTC
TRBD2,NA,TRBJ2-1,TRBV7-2,CASSLALLAGGYNEQFF,TGTGCCAGCAGCTTAGCCCTACTAGCGGGGGGTTACAATGAGCAGTTCTTC
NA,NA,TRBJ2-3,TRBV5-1,CASSFGGVSGLGPSTDTQYF,TGCGCCAGCAGCTTCGGTGGGGTTAGCGGCCTGGGTCCTAGCACAGATACGCAGTATTTT
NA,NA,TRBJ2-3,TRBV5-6,CASSSTGRKSSTDTQYF,TGTGCCAGCAGCTCGACCGGACGGAAGTCTAGCACAGATACGCAGTATTTT
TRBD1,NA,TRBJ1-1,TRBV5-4,CASSPGGQGAWNTEAFF,TGTGCCAGCAGCCCAGGGGGACAGGGGGCTTGGAACACTGAAGCTTTCTTT
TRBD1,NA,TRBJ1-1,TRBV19,CASSVDRDTEAFF,TGTGCCAGTAGCGTGGACAGGGACACTGAAGCTTTCTTT
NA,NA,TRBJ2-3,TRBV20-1,CSADTDTQYF,TGCAGTGCTGACACAGATACGCAGTATTTT
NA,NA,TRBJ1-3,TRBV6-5,CASSYSWRDSGNTIYF,TGTGCCAGCAGTTACTCCTGGCGGGACTCTGGAAACACCATATATTTT
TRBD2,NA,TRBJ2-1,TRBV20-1,CSEAGDNEQFF,TGCAGTGAGGCGGGAGACAATGAGCAGTTCTTC
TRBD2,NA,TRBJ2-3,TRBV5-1,CATSPAGATDTQYF,TGCGCCACCAGTCCAGCGGGAGCAACAGATACGCAGTATTTT
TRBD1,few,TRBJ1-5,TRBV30,CAWSAGGWQPQHF,TGTGCCTGGAGCGCAGGGGGTTGGCAGCCCCAGCATTTT
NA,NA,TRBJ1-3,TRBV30,CAWSELPGPWVGNTIYF,TGTGCCTGGAGTGAATTGCCGGGACCCTGGGTAGGAAACACCATATATTTT
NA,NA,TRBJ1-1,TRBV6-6,CASSYSAEAFF,TGTGCCAGCAGTTATTCCGCTGAAGCTTTCTTT